This T cell receptor (beta chain) is from a study of T cells expressing NK-cell markers. Using the 5' RACE reads, TCRdb records one entry per CDR3 protein without DNA. This listing includes about 460,000 distinct CDR3 sequences. This receptor was obtained from a woman aged 45-65 years in good health. The sequencing input was blood T cells: a sorted CD56 or NKG2C T cell subset, CD4+ or CD8+ T cells, or bulk PBMC T cells (not recorded which).

CDR3 residues: CASSQERRSNEQFF. This chain joins TRBV4-2 and TRBJ2-1. Germline values: CDR1 LGHNA, CDR2 YNFKEQ. CDR3 length: 14 residues.